What follows is one T cell receptor (beta chain) and its context. The antigen is unknown. This CDR3 has 12 residues. CDR1 is MDHEN, CDR2 SYDVKM, per germline. V shed 6 bases and J shed 2 bases, with 8 bases lying between them. The protocol was immunoSEQ multiplex PCR, while the TCRdb copy is restricted to in-frame clones and leaves out a portion. This table has about 56,000 clones, around 83% appearing once. The entry originates in a study of OX40 agonist ivuxolimab in advanced cancers. At the level of the study: Ivuxolimab, an agonistic anti-OX40 (CD134) antibody, was given to patients. Age averaged around 58 years (range roughly 20 to 90), and more than 80% were male. Participants could have had prior anti-PD-1, anti-PD-L1 or anti-CTLA-4 therapy, and approximately 37% had some.

General study findings and limits: The study observed clonal expansion of CD4+ and CD8+ blood T cells by week 6 at 0.1 to 3.0 mg/kg.

This chain links TRBV28 with TRBJ2-7; perhaps D is TRBD1 or TRBD2 (5 bases each). The sequence was obtained from an adult with an advanced solid tumor such as melanoma, head and neck, liver or kidney cancer. The sequenced sample was CD4+ or CD8+ T cells sorted from blood, obtained in a trial of the OX40 agonist ivuxolimab. The CDR3 sequence is CASSGDPYEQYF. CDR3 sequence (DNA): TGTGCCAGCAGCGGGGACCCCTACGAGCAGTACTTC.